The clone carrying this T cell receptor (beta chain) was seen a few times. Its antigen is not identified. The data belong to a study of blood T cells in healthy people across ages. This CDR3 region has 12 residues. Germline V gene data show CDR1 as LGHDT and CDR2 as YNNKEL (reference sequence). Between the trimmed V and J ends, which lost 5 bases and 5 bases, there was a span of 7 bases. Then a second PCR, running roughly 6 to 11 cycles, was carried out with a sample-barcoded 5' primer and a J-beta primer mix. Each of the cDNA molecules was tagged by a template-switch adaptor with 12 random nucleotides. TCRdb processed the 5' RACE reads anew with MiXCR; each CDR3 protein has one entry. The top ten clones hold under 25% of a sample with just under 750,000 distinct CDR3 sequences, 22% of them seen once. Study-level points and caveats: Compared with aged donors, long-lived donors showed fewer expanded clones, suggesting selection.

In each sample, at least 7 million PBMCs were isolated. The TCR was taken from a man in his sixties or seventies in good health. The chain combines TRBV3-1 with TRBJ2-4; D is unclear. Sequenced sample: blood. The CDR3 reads CASSYAENIQYF. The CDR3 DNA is TGTGCCAGCAGCTATGCTGAAAACATTCAGTACTTC.